The 3 T cell receptor beta chains below were found in one sample sequenced in a study of post-analysis software for immune sequencing data. Study-level results: Five or six TRBV segments were significantly more frequent in patients than in controls. TRBV5-6, TRBV5-1 and TRBV20-1 were among these segments.

Built from TCR beta cDNA, the libraries had unique molecular identifiers in them. A single record per CDR3 protein comes from TCRdb applying MiXCR to the PCR reads. The repertoire holds almost 700,000 distinct CDR3 sequences, with 59% as singletons. These TCRs are of unknown antigen specificity. The sample taken for sequencing was blood. These receptors originate from a girl aged 2 to 10 with multiple sclerosis.

This sequence joins TRBV11-2 and TRBJ2-5; TRBD2 agrees at 8 bases. V was pared by 5 bases and J by 4 bases, with 18 bases of the junction left unmatched. CDR1 is SGHAT and CDR2 is FQNNGV in the germline V gene. The CDR3 consists of 18 residues. The CDR3 reads CASSPPRGWLAGRETQYF. CDR3 in DNA: TGTGCCAGCAGCCCTCCCCGGGGTTGGCTAGCGGGTAGAGAGACCCAGTACTTC.

The chain combines TRBV30 with TRBJ2-3, with a weak D call TRBD2 (6 bases). The V gene lost 2 bases and the J gene lost 2 bases, with 17 bases spanning the gap. The CDR3 runs to 16 residues. Germline-derived CDR1 and CDR2 are GTSNPN and SVGIG (reference sequence). The CDR3 region is CAWSPGLSKVTDTQYF. DNA of the CDR3: TGTGCCTGGAGTCCGGGACTGTCGAAGGTCACAGATACGCAGTATTTT.

This chain uses TRBV29-1 with TRBJ2-1; a possible D gene is TRBD2 (6 bases). Germline CDR1 is SQVTM and CDR2 is ANQGSEA. V lost 8 bases, J lost 0 bases, and 26 bases lay in between. This CDR3 comprises 18 residues. The CDR3 sequence: CSSLGGQQWGSSYNEQFF. The CDR3 DNA follows: TGCAGCTCTTTGGGAGGACAACAGTGGGGTAGCTCCTACAATGAGCAGTTCTTC.